This T cell receptor (beta chain) came from a study of T cells in Graves' hyperthyroidism and ophthalmopathy. On the study more broadly: At initial diagnosis, before any treatment had begun, peripheral blood was obtained.

Study observations and caveats: Ophthalmopathy got predicted by the model a median about six months before its onset.

Germline values: CDR1 GTSNPN, CDR2 SVGIG (reference sequence). V was trimmed by 6 bases and J by 1 base, leaving 22 bases between them. The CDR3 has 16 amino acids. Subjects aged 18 to 65 presented with newly diagnosed hyperthyroidism of less than 2 months' duration. Diagnosis rested on symptoms, serum thyroxine and TRAb, thyroid ultrasound, and orbital computed tomography. This clonotype was seen ten or more times. Its antigen remains unidentified. Amplification yielded TCR beta CDR3 regions, with RNA transcripts as the source. The TCR CDR3 was amplified in a first-round RT-PCR using the HTBI primer set. TCRdb called the multiplex PCR reads again in MiXCR, with one record for every CDR3 protein. The sample carries a few hundred thousand distinct CDR3 sequences, approximately 14% recorded once.

This receptor was taken from a woman aged 18 to 35 with Graves' hyperthyroidism. The specimen sequenced was blood. V gene TRBV30 combines with J gene TRBJ2-7; a possible D gene is TRBD2 (5 bases). CDR3 nucleotides: TGTGCCTGCGCCGGGGAGACCAAAAAAAGTTCCTACGAGCAGTACTTC. Its protein is CACAGETKKSSYEQYF.